The source of this T cell receptor beta chain is a study of blood T cell repertoires in COVID-19. Overall study context: Both acute and convalescent COVID-19 samples were obtained from the United States, Italy and Spain.

CDR1 and CDR2 (germline): MNHEY, SVGAGI. The CDR3 has 13 amino acids. Trimming pared 7 bases from V and 6 bases from J, leaving 15 bases between. Original handling: Quantification of nucleated cells was approximated via reference gene primer amplification. The data were produced by immunoSEQ multiplex PCR, yet TCRdb's version contains in-frame clones alone and is incomplete. D and trimming come from the DNA, and the V and J calls and clone size come from that table. The table lists approximately 330,000 clones, nearly 90% of them singletons, with 0.8% to 1.3% in the top ten. The specimen was peripheral blood. The receptor's source is a woman between 35 and 50 years old with COVID-19, enrolled during active disease. The rearrangement joins TRBV6-5 to TRBJ1-2; no clear D. In nucleotides, the CDR3 is TGTGCCAGCACCTACCGGGGAGGGCATGGCTACACCTTC. Its protein product is CASTYRGGHGYTF.